This T cell receptor beta chain is drawn from a study of tissue T cells after allogeneic stem cell transplantation. Notes on this clone: Antigen specificity is unknown. Germline and genes here are mouse. The CDR3 end falls 1 residue outside the read, so it is completed with the germline J gene.

The assay was immunoSEQ multiplex PCR, and TCRdb's table has in-frame clones only and misses some. The sample lists approximately 47,000 clones, around 70% occurring once. Study-wide results and limits: In patients and mice, blood and spleen missed much of tissue repertoire. Anatomically similar tissues had similar TCR repertoires within each patient. Alloreactivity or antigen specificity of tissue TCRs was not determined; some clones might be host cells. This small cohort was clinically heterogeneous, and sampling depth was a limitation.

The CDR3 covers 16 residues. Trimming took off 1 base at V and 0 bases at J, with 10 bases between the two ends. The germline V gene has CDR1 SNHLY and CDR2 FYNGKV (reference sequence). The material sequenced was sorted cells pooled from one or two spleens. The TCR sequence derives from a pool of C57BL/6 mice in good health. The chain combines TRBV3 with TRBJ2-1, with D possibly called TRBD1 or TRBD2 (5 bases each). CDR3 in amino acids: CASSLVRGLNYAEQFF. CDR3 DNA, as far as it was read: TGTGCCAGCAGCTTAGTACGGGGCCTTAACTATGCTGAGCAGTTC.